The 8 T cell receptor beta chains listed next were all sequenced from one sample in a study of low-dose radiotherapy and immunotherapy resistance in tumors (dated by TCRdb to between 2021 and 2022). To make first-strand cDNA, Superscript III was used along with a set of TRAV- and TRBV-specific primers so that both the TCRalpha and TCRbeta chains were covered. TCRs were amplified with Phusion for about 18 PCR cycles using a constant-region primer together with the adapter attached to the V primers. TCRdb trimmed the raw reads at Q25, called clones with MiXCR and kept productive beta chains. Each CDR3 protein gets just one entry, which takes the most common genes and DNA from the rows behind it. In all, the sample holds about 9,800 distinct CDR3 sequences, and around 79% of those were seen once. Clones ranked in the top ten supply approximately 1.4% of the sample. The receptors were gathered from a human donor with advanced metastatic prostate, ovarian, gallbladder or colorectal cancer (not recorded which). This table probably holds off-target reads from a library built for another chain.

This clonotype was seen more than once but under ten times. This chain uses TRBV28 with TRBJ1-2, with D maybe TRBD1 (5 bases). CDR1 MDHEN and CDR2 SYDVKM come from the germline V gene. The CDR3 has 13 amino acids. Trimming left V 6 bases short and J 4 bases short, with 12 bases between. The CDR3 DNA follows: TGTGCCAGCAGCCCGCCGGGGGGCTATGGCTACACCTTC. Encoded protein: CASSPPGGYGYTF.

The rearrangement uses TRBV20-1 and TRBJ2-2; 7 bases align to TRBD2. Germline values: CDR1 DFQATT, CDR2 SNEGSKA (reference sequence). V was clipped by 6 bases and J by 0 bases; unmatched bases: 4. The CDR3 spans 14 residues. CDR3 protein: CSAIAGPNTGELFF. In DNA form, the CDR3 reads TGCAGTGCAATAGCGGGCCCGAACACCGGGGAGCTGTTTTTT.

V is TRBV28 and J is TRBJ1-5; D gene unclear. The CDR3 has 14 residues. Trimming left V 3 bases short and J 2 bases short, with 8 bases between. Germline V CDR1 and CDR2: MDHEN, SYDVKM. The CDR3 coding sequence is TGTGCCAGCAGTTTGGGGTTGGGCAATCAGCCCCAGCATTTT. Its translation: CASSLGLGNQPQHF.

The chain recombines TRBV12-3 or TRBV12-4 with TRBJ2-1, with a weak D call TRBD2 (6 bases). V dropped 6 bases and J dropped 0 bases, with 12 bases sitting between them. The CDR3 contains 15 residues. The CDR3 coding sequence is TGTGCCAGCAGAATAGCGGTGAGCTCCTACAATGAGCAGTTCTTC. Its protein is CASRIAVSSYNEQFF.

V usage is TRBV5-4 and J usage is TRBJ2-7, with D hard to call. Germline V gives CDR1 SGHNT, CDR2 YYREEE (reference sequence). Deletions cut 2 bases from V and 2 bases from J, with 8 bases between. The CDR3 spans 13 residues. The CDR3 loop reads CASSFGKTYEQYF. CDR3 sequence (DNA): TGTGCCAGCAGCTTTGGAAAAACCTACGAGCAGTACTTC.

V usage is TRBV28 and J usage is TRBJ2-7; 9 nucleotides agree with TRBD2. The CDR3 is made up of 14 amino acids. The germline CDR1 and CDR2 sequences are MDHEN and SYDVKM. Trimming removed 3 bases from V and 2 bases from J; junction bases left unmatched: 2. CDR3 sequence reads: CASSLRGGAYEQYF. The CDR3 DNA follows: TGTGCCAGCAGTTTGCGGGGGGGGGCCTACGAGCAGTACTTC.

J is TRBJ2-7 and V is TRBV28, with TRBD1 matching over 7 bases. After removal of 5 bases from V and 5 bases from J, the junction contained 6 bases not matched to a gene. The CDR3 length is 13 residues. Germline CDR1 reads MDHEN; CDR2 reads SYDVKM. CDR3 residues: CASSTTGTHEQYF. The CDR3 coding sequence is TGTGCCAGCAGTACGACAGGGACCCACGAGCAGTACTTC.

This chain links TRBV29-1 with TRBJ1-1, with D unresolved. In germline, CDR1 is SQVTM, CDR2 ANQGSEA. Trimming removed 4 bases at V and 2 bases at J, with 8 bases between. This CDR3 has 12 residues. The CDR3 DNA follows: TGCAGCGTTGGGGCAGCTAACACTGAAGCTTTCTTT. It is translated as CSVGAANTEAFF. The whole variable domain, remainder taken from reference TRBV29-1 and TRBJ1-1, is SAVISQKPSRDICQRGTSLTIQCQVDSQVTMMFWYRQQPGQSLTLIATANQGSEATYESGFVIDKFPISRPNLTFSTLTVSNMSPEDSSIYLCSVGAANTEAFFGQGTRLTVV.